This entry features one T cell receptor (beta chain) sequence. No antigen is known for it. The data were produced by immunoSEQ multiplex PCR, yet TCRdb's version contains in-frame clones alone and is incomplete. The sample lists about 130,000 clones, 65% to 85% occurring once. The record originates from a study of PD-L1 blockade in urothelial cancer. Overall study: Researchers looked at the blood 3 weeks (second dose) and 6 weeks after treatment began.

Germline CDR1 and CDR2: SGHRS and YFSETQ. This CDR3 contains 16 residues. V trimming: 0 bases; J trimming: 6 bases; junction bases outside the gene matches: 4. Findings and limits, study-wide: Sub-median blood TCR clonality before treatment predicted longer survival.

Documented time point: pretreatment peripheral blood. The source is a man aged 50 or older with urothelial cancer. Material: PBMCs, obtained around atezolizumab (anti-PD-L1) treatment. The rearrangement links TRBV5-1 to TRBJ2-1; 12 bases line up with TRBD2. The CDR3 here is CASSLEASGRANEQFF. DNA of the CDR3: TGCGCCAGCAGCTTGGAGGCTAGCGGGAGGGCCAATGAGCAGTTCTTC. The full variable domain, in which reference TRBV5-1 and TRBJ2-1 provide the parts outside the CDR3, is KAGVTQTPRYLIKTRGQQVTLSCSPISGHRSVSWYQQTPGQGLQFLFEYFSETQRNKGNFPGRFSGRQFSNSRSEMNVSTLELGDSALYLCASSLEASGRANEQFFGPGTRLTVL.